This T cell receptor (beta chain) was captured in a study of vaccination and CD4 T cells after COVID-19. The study sequenced cultured CD4+ T cell DNA using the Oncomine TCR Beta short-read assay. TCRdb re-called the PCR reads through MiXCR, storing one row per CDR3 protein. This table has about 18,000 distinct CDR3 sequences, roughly half appearing once. Germline CDR1 reads SGHTS; CDR2 reads YDEGEE. The CDR3 runs to 13 residues. With 0 bases removed from V and 7 bases from J, the gap between germline ends came to 10 bases. The time point is: late sampling 161 to 241 days after vaccination in three convalescent patients. Treatment noted: approximately nine-day PBMC culture with coronavirus spike peptide pools or control peptides (ViraFEST assay). Comments on this clonotype: Its target is not known.

The sequence came from a human donor who had recovered from COVID-19. The chain is built from TRBV5-8 and TRBJ2-5; unclear D gene. The sample here was CD4+ T cells from blood, cultured in vitro, taken about 7 months after SARS-CoV-2 vaccination. CDR3 amino acids: CASSLERSGTQYF. The CDR3, as DNA: TGTGCCAGCAGCTTGGAACGATCTGGGACCCAGTACTTC.